Each of the 11 T cell receptor beta chains below was sequenced from the same sample in a study of T cells in Graves' hyperthyroidism and ophthalmopathy. TCR beta CDR3 regions were amplified from RNA. Primed by the HTBI set, a first-round RT-PCR was run on the TCR CDR3. TCRdb redid the calling of the multiplex PCR reads with MiXCR, one entry per CDR3 protein. In the table there are around 340,000 distinct CDR3 sequences, roughly 15% of which are singletons. Specimen: blood. The receptors shown here come from a man aged 25-40 years with Graves' hyperthyroidism.

There are many counts of this clonotype. The gene calls are TRBV9 and TRBJ2-1; 8 bases fit TRBD2. Germline V lookup: CDR1 SGDLS, CDR2 YYNGEE. CDR3 length: 15 amino acids. J lost 8 bases, V lost 3 bases, and 10 bases had no gene match. The chain's CDR3 is CASSASGWARDEQFF. CDR3 sequence (DNA): TGTGCCAGCAGCGCTAGCGGGTGGGCTAGAGATGAGCAGTTCTTC.

This clonotype was counted a few times. The V call is TRBV6-1, the J call TRBJ2-5; D might be TRBD1 (5 bases). Germline CDR1 MNHNS, CDR2 SASEGT. The CDR3 loop spans 15 amino acids. The ends were cut back, 1 base at V and 5 bases at J, with 14 bases in the middle. The CDR3 here is CASSEVPGRRETQYF. In DNA, the CDR3 is TGTGCCAGCAGTGAAGTCCCAGGGCGTCGGGAGACCCAGTACTTC.

This clonotype was recorded a few times. The J gene is TRBJ2-1, the V gene TRBV2, with no clear D. The CDR3 extends over 15 amino acids. CDR1 SNHLY and CDR2 FYNNEI come from the germline V gene. Trimming left V 0 bases short and J 7 bases short, with 13 bases between. CDR3 sequence reads: CASSEALIVTNEQFF. CDR3 DNA sequence: TGTGCCAGCAGTGAAGCGCTTATTGTAACGAATGAGCAGTTCTTC.

This clonotype showed up many times. Written as DNA, the CDR3 is TGTGCCAGCAGTCCCCTCGGGACAGGCCTCTCCTACAATGAGCAGTTCTTC. It encodes CASSPLGTGLSYNEQFF. The rearrangement uses TRBV6-2 or TRBV6-3 and TRBJ2-1; 8 bases match TRBD1. Germline CDR1 MNHEY, CDR2 SVGEGT. The CDR3 is 17 residues long. Germline trimming cut 5 bases from V and 0 bases from J; bases unmatched to any gene: 9.

There are many counts of this clonotype. The chain is built from TRBV30 and TRBJ1-1, with D possibly matching TRBD1 (5 bases). The CDR3 covers 14 residues. Germline CDR1 is GTSNPN and CDR2 is SVGIG (reference sequence). The V end lost 0 bases, the J end lost 0 bases, and 8 bases lay between the germline ends. The CDR3 DNA sequence: TGTGCCTGGAGTGTAGACAGTATGAACACTGAAGCTTTCTTT. Protein product: CAWSVDSMNTEAFF.

V usage is TRBV20-1 and J usage is TRBJ2-7, with 15 bases aligning to TRBD2. The germline V gene encodes CDR1 DFQATT and CDR2 SNEGSKA (reference sequence). The CDR3 has 16 residues. V was clipped by 4 bases and J by 2 bases; unmatched bases: 6. Written as DNA, the CDR3 is TGCAGTGCTACGGGGACTAGCGGGAGGCGGGCCTACGAGCAGTACTTC. This codes for CSATGTSGRRAYEQYF.

This clonotype was counted between two and nine times. The rearrangement uses TRBV7-9 and TRBJ2-7; 8 positions agree with TRBD2. V lost 5 bases and J lost 3; bases outside the gene matches: 6. This CDR3 is built from 14 residues. CDR1 SEHNR and CDR2 FQNEAQ come from the germline V gene (reference sequence). The CDR3 bases are TGTGCCAGCAGCCTGGGACTAGATTTCTACGAGCAGTACTTC. Protein product: CASSLGLDFYEQYF.

This clonotype came up a few times. The V gene is TRBV10-3, the J gene TRBJ2-1, with TRBD2 matching over 9 bases. Trimming cost V 2 bases and J 4 bases; bases outside gene matches: 3. The germline V gene has CDR1 ENHRY and CDR2 SYGVKD. The CDR3 contains 15 residues. The CDR3, as DNA: TGTGCCATCAGTGAGGCTAGCGGGATATACAATGAGCAGTTCTTC. This gives the protein CAISEASGIYNEQFF.

This clonotype has just a few counts. The chain couples TRBV12-3 or TRBV12-4 to TRBJ2-7; D is unresolved. Trimming took off 5 bases at V and 0 bases at J, with 17 bases between the two ends. The CDR3 runs to 16 residues. The CDR3 DNA sequence: TGTGCCAGCAGTATATCGGCTCTATCAACCTCCTACGAGCAGTACTTC. Its protein product is CASSISALSTSYEQYF.

A few counts support this clonotype. The V and J genes are TRBV2 and TRBJ2-7; D ambiguous. Trimming removed 3 bases at V and 3 bases at J, with 9 bases between. There are 13 residues in the CDR3. CDR1 and CDR2 (germline): SNHLY, FYNNEI. The CDR3, as DNA: TGTGCCAGCAGTGACCCTATGGACTACGAGCAGTACTTC. Its protein product is CASSDPMDYEQYF.

This clonotype was seen only a few times. The V gene is TRBV13, the J gene TRBJ2-1; 13 bases match TRBD2. The germline CDR1 and CDR2 sequences are PRHDT and FYEKMQ (reference sequence). Unmatched junction bases numbered 6, after V lost 6 bases and J lost 13 bases. CDR3 length: 13 residues. For the CDR3, the DNA is TGTGCCAGCAGTTACCGACTAGCGGGAGGCCAGTTCTTC. Translated: CASSYRLAGGQFF.